One T cell receptor (beta chain) is described in this entry. The CDR3 consists of 15 residues. Trimming at V came to 4 bases and at J to 3 bases, leaving 7 bases not matched to a gene. CDR1 is SNHLY, CDR2 FYNNEI, per germline. This record comes from a study of T cell changes during pregnancy in multiple sclerosis. Sequenced by immunoSEQ multiplex PCR; TCRdb stores in-frame clones only, minus some. This table holds about 50,000 clones, 80% to 95% found once. The source of this sequence is a female donor in good health, enrolled as a control in a pregnancy study. Sequencing used CD4+ T cells from peripheral blood mononuclear cells, obtained after pregnancy. This chain links TRBV2 with TRBJ2-7, with TRBD1 identical over 9 bases. In DNA form, the CDR3 reads TGTGCCAGCAGTGGGGGACAGGGAGGAATCTACGAGCAGTACTTC. This encodes CASSGGQGGIYEQYF.